The 22 T cell receptor beta chains given below trace back to one sample, sequenced in a study of CD8+ T cells in alopecia areata. The authors extracted RNA and reverse transcribed it into cDNA as the sequencing template. Sequencing was performed with immunoSEQ multiplex PCR; in TCRdb, only in-frame clones are kept and a portion is missing. The sample lists some 200,000 clones; about 62% were seen once. Treatment specified: oral pan-JAK inhibitor, 5-10 mg twice daily. Sequenced material: CD4+ T cells sorted from blood, taken at week 24, from a patient treated with tofacitinib. Source of these receptors: a human donor with alopecia areata.

CDR3: CASSFVFRTGSSGTGELFF. The CDR3 nucleotides are TGTGCCAGCAGCTTTGTATTCAGGACAGGGAGTTCGGGCACCGGGGAGCTGTTTTTT. This chain joins TRBV12-1 and TRBJ2-2; no check of the table's D call, TRBD1, against the DNA was made. TRBV12-1 is a pseudogene locus. The CDR3 contains 19 residues.

The chain combines TRBV29-1 with TRBJ2-5, with D perhaps matching TRBD1 or TRBD2 (5 bases each). This CDR3 is 12 amino acids long. V dropped 4 bases and J dropped 5 bases, with 11 bases sitting between them. CDR1 SQVTM and CDR2 ANQGSEA come from the germline V gene. The chain's CDR3 is CSVGDPVETQYF. The CDR3 DNA is TGCAGCGTTGGGGACCCAGTCGAGACCCAGTACTTC.

This clone was detected only once. The V call is TRBV29-1, the J call TRBJ1-2; D ambiguous. This CDR3 region has 13 residues. The germline CDR1 and CDR2 sequences are SQVTM and ANQGSEA. The V and J ends lost 3 bases and 4 bases respectively, with 12 bases between them. CDR3 loop: CSVDERRAYGYTF. The CDR3 bases are TGCAGCGTTGACGAGCGACGGGCCTATGGCTACACCTTC.

In its sample, this clone was seen a few times. V gene TRBV14 combines with J gene TRBJ1-3; TRBD1 agrees at 7 bases. After removal of 3 bases from V and 4 bases from J, the junction contained 9 bases not matched to a gene. The CDR3 consists of 16 residues. Germline V CDR1 and CDR2: SGHDN, FVKESK. The CDR3 region is CASSHYSRQGGNTIYF. The CDR3 DNA reads TGTGCCAGCAGCCACTACTCGAGACAGGGAGGAAACACCATATATTTT.

This clone showed up just a few times. The J gene is TRBJ2-1, the V gene TRBV5-1; no clear D. The CDR3 has 12 amino acids. Per the germline V gene, CDR1 is SGHRS and CDR2 is YFSETQ. Between the trimmed V and J ends, which lost 4 bases and 6 bases, there was a span of 8 bases. The CDR3 nucleotides are TGCGCCAGCAGCACAGAGCTCAATGAGCAGTTCTTC. Its translation: CASSTELNEQFF.

The V gene is TRBV7-2, the J gene TRBJ2-7; 9 bases are shared with TRBD1. J was trimmed by 5 bases and V by 6 bases; bases with no gene match: 11. Germline CDR1 is SGHTA and CDR2 is FQGNSA. The CDR3 runs to 15 residues. CDR3 sequence (DNA): TGTGCCAGCAGACGTCCCGGGACAGGGCTGAACGAGCAGTACTTC. This codes for CASRRPGTGLNEQYF.

The chain carries TRBV15 and TRBJ2-1; D ambiguous. CDR3 length: 16 residues. Germline V gene data show CDR1 as LNHNV and CDR2 as YYDKDF (reference sequence). Trimming took 0 bases from V and 3 from J, leaving 12 bases between them. The CDR3 region is CATSRDRLVYYNEQFF. The DNA of the CDR3 is TGTGCCACCAGCAGAGATAGGCTAGTGTACTACAATGAGCAGTTCTTC.

The CDR3 bases are TGTGCCAGCAGCGAGAAACAGGGGACGGTCTATGGCTACACCTTC. This encodes CASSEKQGTVYGYTF. V gene TRBV11-1 combines with J gene TRBJ1-2, with 7 bases matching TRBD1. Germline values: CDR1 SGHAT, CDR2 FQDESV (reference sequence). CDR3 length equals 15 residues. V was pared by 5 bases and J by 4 bases, with 10 bases of the junction left unmatched.

The chain is built from TRBV14 and TRBJ2-5; the D gene is possibly TRBD1 (6 bases). The CDR3 contains 15 residues. V lost 5 bases and J lost 5, with 18 bases in between. Germline loops: CDR1 SGHDN, CDR2 FVKESK. The CDR3 loop is CASSTRDRSRETQYF. As DNA, the CDR3 is TGTGCCAGCAGCACCAGAGACAGGTCTAGGGAGACCCAGTACTTC.

The CDR3 region is CASSLFVESTDTQYF. The CDR3 region has the DNA TGTGCCAGCAGCTTATTTGTGGAGTCCACAGATACGCAGTATTTT. The V call is TRBV11-2, the J call TRBJ2-3, with D uncertain. The ends were cut back, 2 bases at V and 2 bases at J, with 11 bases in the middle. This CDR3 has 15 amino acids. Germline lookup yields CDR1 SGHAT and CDR2 FQNNGV.

This clone is a singleton in its sample. The chain carries TRBV6-5 and TRBJ1-2; TRBD1 matches 9 bases. The CDR3 has 14 residues. The V gene end was trimmed by 2 bases and the J gene end by 4 bases; junction bases not matched to a gene: 2. Germline loops: CDR1 MNHEY, CDR2 SVGAGI. CDR3 in DNA: TGTGCCAGCAGTTACGAGGGACAGGGCTATGGCTACACCTTC. Translating gives CASSYEGQGYGYTF.

This sequence joins TRBV29-1 and TRBJ1-1, with TRBD1 matching 8 bases. J gave up 4 bases and V 8 bases, and 9 bases lay outside the gene matches. The V gene's germline CDR1 is SQVTM and CDR2 ANQGSEA. The CDR3 loop spans 13 amino acids. The CDR3 bases are TGCAGCTTTACAGGGGGTTTTAGCACTGAAGCTTTCTTT. Protein product: CSFTGGFSTEAFF.

V gene TRBV29-1 combines with J gene TRBJ1-2; 10 bases are a match to TRBD1. Looked up from germline, CDR1 is SQVTM and CDR2 is ANQGSEA. V trimming: 7 bases; J trimming: 8 bases; junction bases outside the gene matches: 13. The CDR3 covers 14 residues. The CDR3 loop is CSAERDRGLVGYTF. CDR3 bases: TGCAGCGCGGAGAGGGACAGGGGCTTGGTGGGCTACACCTTC.

A few counts support this clone. The chain has TRBV21-1 and TRBJ1-2; TRBD1, the table's D call, lacks a check against the DNA. TRBV21-1 is labeled a pseudogene. The CDR3 is 14 amino acids. CDR3 in DNA: TGTGCCAGCAGCAAAGCCAGGGATTCTCAGGGCTACACCTTC. Translated: CASSKARDSQGYTF.

The chain uses TRBV10-3 and TRBJ1-2; the D gene is possibly TRBD1 (5 bases). V dropped 2 bases and J dropped 0 bases, with 13 bases sitting between them. CDR3 size: 16 residues. The germline V gene encodes CDR1 ENHRY and CDR2 SYGVKD. For the CDR3, the DNA is TGTGCCATCAGTGAGACTACTGACAGCACTAACTATGGCTACACCTTC. Protein: CAISETTDSTNYGYTF.

The CDR3 loop reads CASSQLGIGANTGELFF. CDR3 DNA: TGTGCCAGCAGCCAACTGGGAATAGGCGCGAACACCGGGGAGCTGTTTTTT. The rearrangement links TRBV4-2 to TRBJ2-2, with no clear D. The length of the CDR3 is 17 residues. V lost 2 bases, J lost 0 bases, and 13 bases lay in between. Per the germline V gene, CDR1 is LGHNA and CDR2 is YNFKEQ.

The chain links TRBV15 to TRBJ2-5; weak D call: TRBD2 (6 bases). The V end was cut by 0 bases, the J end by 2 bases, with 13 bases between. Germline V gives CDR1 LNHNV, CDR2 YYDKDF (reference sequence). The CDR3 has 16 amino acids. CDR3 nucleotides: TGTGCCACCAGCAGAGAGACTAGGCTCTTACAAGAGACCCAGTACTTC. Its protein product is CATSRETRLLQETQYF.

A few counts support this clone. The chain employs TRBV30 and TRBJ1-5, with a tentative D call TRBD1 (5 bases). V was cut by 0 bases and J by 2 bases, with 11 bases left in between. This CDR3 region has 15 residues. In germline, CDR1 is GTSNPN, CDR2 SVGIG (reference sequence). CDR3 sequence (DNA): TGTGCCTGGAGTGTACCAGGGAAGGGCAATCAGCCCCAGCATTTT. This encodes CAWSVPGKGNQPQHF.

The genes are TRBV18 and TRBJ2-3; a possible D gene is TRBD2 (6 bases). Deletions cut 1 base from V and 2 bases from J, with 13 bases between. Looked up from germline, CDR1 is KGHSH and CDR2 is LQKENI. CDR3 size: 16 residues. CDR3 amino acids: CASSPRGGVNTDTQYF. The DNA of the CDR3 is TGTGCCAGCTCACCACGCGGCGGGGTTAACACAGATACGCAGTATTTT.

This clone has only a few counts. The rearrangement links TRBV9 to TRBJ1-3; D is uncertain. The CDR3 extends over 15 amino acids. The V end was cut by 1 base, the J end by 0 bases, with 8 bases between. The germline V gene encodes CDR1 SGDLS and CDR2 YYNGEE. The CDR3 coding sequence is TGTGCCAGCAGCGTAAGTCCTAGCTCTGGAAACACCATATATTTT. It translates to CASSVSPSSGNTIYF.

J is TRBJ1-5 and V is TRBV27, with 7 bases identical to TRBD1. There are 14 residues in the CDR3. The V gene's germline CDR1 is MNHEY and CDR2 SMNVEV (reference sequence). V lost 3 bases, J lost 6 bases, and 5 bases stayed unmatched. The CDR3 DNA sequence: TGTGCCAGCAGTTTTGAAGGGGGCCTTCAGCCCCAGCATTTT. This encodes CASSFEGGLQPQHF.

This clone was observed a few times. The J gene is TRBJ2-3, the V gene TRBV6-5, with a tentative D call TRBD1 (6 bases). Per the germline V gene, CDR1 is MNHEY and CDR2 is SVGAGI. The CDR3 sequence is 12 residues long. Trimming took 5 bases from V and 6 from J, leaving 9 bases between them. CDR3 DNA sequence: TGTGCCAGCAGTCGTGACAGGGATACGCAGTATTTT. Translating it yields CASSRDRDTQYF.